Shown below are 14 T cell receptor beta chains from a single sample sequenced in a study of blood T cell repertoires in COVID-19. Sequencing used immunoSEQ multiplex PCR; TCRdb keeps in-frame clones, though not all of them. The table has 87,000 or so clones, roughly 87% seen once. Sequencing was carried out using peripheral blood. The receptors originated from a woman between 50 and 59 years old with active or convalescent COVID-19.

This clone has only a few counts. V usage is TRBV5-1 and J usage is TRBJ2-3; 9 nucleotides line up with TRBD1. Trimming at V came to 4 bases and at J to 7 bases, leaving 10 bases not matched to a gene. The V gene's germline CDR1 is SGHRS and CDR2 YFSETQ. The CDR3 extends over 15 amino acids. The CDR3 sequence: CASSHGGQGFYTQYF. The DNA of the CDR3 is TGCGCCAGCAGCCATGGGGGACAGGGATTTTATACGCAGTATTTT.

The V and J genes are TRBV29-1 and TRBJ2-1; D might be TRBD2 (6 bases). The CDR3 is 12 amino acids. Between the trimmed V and J ends, which lost 8 bases and 6 bases, there was a span of 14 bases. CDR1 is SQVTM, CDR2 ANQGSEA, per germline. CDR3 sequence: CSRAGTGNEQFF. Written as DNA, the CDR3 is TGCAGCCGGGCCGGGACTGGCAATGAGCAGTTCTTC.

V is TRBV12-3 or TRBV12-4 and J is TRBJ1-2, with 8 bases fitting TRBD1. J gave up 6 bases and V 5 bases, and 5 bases lay outside the gene matches. The CDR3 has 13 residues. The CDR3 loop is CASSRTGNDGYTF. The CDR3, as DNA: TGTGCCAGCAGTCGGACAGGGAACGATGGCTACACCTTC.

This chain links TRBV5-4 with TRBJ2-2, with 9 bases that match TRBD1. The CDR3 is 16 amino acids. With V trimmed by 1 base and J by 6 bases, 7 bases remained unmatched. The germline gives CDR1 SGHNT, CDR2 YYREEE (reference sequence). CDR3 loop: CASSLLGQGRSGELFF. CDR3 bases: TGTGCCAGCAGCTTGCTGGGACAGGGAAGGTCCGGGGAGCTGTTTTTT.

The V gene is TRBV5-5, the J gene TRBJ1-2, with TRBD1 matching 8 bases. The germline gives CDR1 SGHKS, CDR2 YYEKEE (reference sequence). This CDR3 has 15 amino acids. V shed 4 bases, J shed 4 bases, and the junction held 9 bases outside the gene matches. In DNA form, the CDR3 reads TGTGCCAGCAGCGGCTCCGGGACAGGATTCTATGGCTACACCTTC. It is translated as CASSGSGTGFYGYTF.

This chain joins TRBV6-6 and TRBJ1-6; possible D gene TRBD1, 6 bases. Germline V lookup: CDR1 MNHNY, CDR2 SVGAGI (reference sequence). Trimming removed 2 bases from V and 9 bases from J, with 14 bases in between. This CDR3 has 15 amino acids. The CDR3 loop reads CASSYPRLGGSPLHF. CDR3 nucleotides: TGTGCCAGCAGTTACCCCCGTTTAGGGGGTTCACCCCTCCACTTT.

Only a few counts were recorded for this clone. The V and J genes are TRBV6-5 and TRBJ2-7; a possible D gene is TRBD1 (5 bases). CDR3 length equals 14 residues. Germline V lookup: CDR1 MNHEY, CDR2 SVGAGI. V gave up 4 bases and J gave up 3 bases, with 13 bases separating them. In DNA form, the CDR3 reads TGTGCCAGCAGTTCCCGACAGACCTACTACGAGCAGTACTTC. Encoded protein: CASSSRQTYYEQYF.

The chain couples TRBV5-1 to TRBJ2-5; D is unclear. Germline lookup yields CDR1 SGHRS and CDR2 YFSETQ. The CDR3 consists of 13 residues. V was trimmed by 4 bases and J by 5 bases, leaving 12 bases between them. CDR3 protein: CASSLGPGETQYF. The CDR3 DNA reads as TGCGCCAGCAGCCTTGGCCCCGGGGAGACCCAGTACTTC.

The chain uses TRBV7-2 and TRBJ2-6; D may be TRBD2 (5 bases). V was clipped by 3 bases and J by 1 base, with 16 bases between them. The CDR3 loop spans 18 amino acids. Germline loops: CDR1 SGHTA, CDR2 FQGNSA. CDR3 sequence (DNA): TGTGCCAGCAGCTTTCGCCAGAGGGTAGCTTCTGGGGCCAACGTCCTGACTTTC. As protein: CASSFRQRVASGANVLTF.

The CDR3 sequence is CASRVQGANYGYTF. In DNA, the CDR3 is TGTGCCAGTAGGGTACAGGGGGCGAACTATGGCTACACCTTC. The V call is TRBV19, the J call TRBJ1-2, with 9 bases that match TRBD1. Germline CDR1 is LNHDA and CDR2 is SQIVND (reference sequence). V was clipped by 6 bases and J by 2 bases; unmatched bases: 4. The CDR3 length is 14 residues. Full variable domain (remainder filled in from reference TRBV19 and TRBJ1-2): DGGITQSPKYLFRKEGQNVTLSCEQNLNHDAMYWYRQDPGQGLRLIYYSQIVNDFQKGDIAEGYSVSREKKESFPLTVTSAQKNPTAFYLCASRVQGANYGYTFGSGTRLTVV.

This clone was counted a single time. The rearrangement joins TRBV6-5 to TRBJ2-4; possible D gene TRBD2, 6 bases. Trimming cost V 6 bases and J 5 bases, with 17 bases left between them. Germline V gene sequence: CDR1 MNHEY, CDR2 SVGAGI. CDR3 length: 15 amino acids. The chain's CDR3 is CASRNPEGYENIQYF. The CDR3 DNA is TGTGCCAGCAGGAACCCGGAGGGATACGAAAACATTCAGTACTTC.

This clone was seen more than once but under ten times. This rearrangement joins TRBV12-3 or TRBV12-4 to TRBJ1-3; D gene ambiguous. The CDR3 loop spans 12 amino acids. V was shortened by 9 bases and J by 1 base, with 7 bases between the two germline ends. The CDR3 DNA reads as TGTGCCAGTCGGGTTTCTGGAAACACCATATATTTT. The encoded protein is CASRVSGNTIYF.

The chain recombines TRBV18 with TRBJ2-7; D call uncertain. Germline V gives CDR1 KGHSH, CDR2 LQKENI. This CDR3 comprises 12 residues. V lost 3 bases and J lost 7, with 10 bases in between. Here the CDR3 reads CASSPRALEQYF. In DNA form, the CDR3 reads TGTGCCAGCTCACCCCGAGCTTTGGAGCAGTACTTC.

The chain joins TRBV7-9 to TRBJ1-2; no reliable D call. Trimming pared 2 bases from V and 2 bases from J, leaving 6 bases between. The length of the CDR3 is 13 residues. Germline CDR1 and CDR2: SEHNR and FQNEAQ (reference sequence). The CDR3 DNA sequence: TGTGCCAGCAGCTTAAAGCCCAACTATGGCTACACCTTC. This encodes CASSLKPNYGYTF.